This T cell receptor (beta chain) comes out of a study of blood T cell repertoires in COVID-19. V gave up 5 bases and J gave up 6 bases; unmatched junction bases: 4. Germline values: CDR1 GTSNPN, CDR2 SVGIG (reference sequence). CDR3 length equals 12 residues. Under the authors' procedure: How many nucleated cells were present was estimated from reference gene primer amplification. The protocol was immunoSEQ multiplex PCR, while the TCRdb copy is restricted to in-frame clones and leaves out a portion. V and J calls and clone size come straight from that table; D and trimming were deduced from the DNA. This sample has about 380,000 clones, with 81% found just once.

The source of this sequence is a human donor with acute or convalescent COVID-19. The donor label of this sample is uncertain. The genes are TRBV30 and TRBJ1-5; 7 nucleotides align to TRBD1. Input material: peripheral blood. The CDR3 nucleotides are TGTGCCTGGGACAGGGTCGGTCAGCCCCAGCATTTT. Translated: CAWDRVGQPQHF. The whole variable domain, remainder taken from reference TRBV30 and TRBJ1-5, is SQTIHQWPATLVQPVGSPLSLECTVEGTSNPNLYWYRQAAGRGLQLLFYSVGIGQISSEVPQNLSASRPQDRQFILSSKKLLLSDSGFYLCAWDRVGQPQHFGDGTRLSIL.